This TCR beta chain originates from a study of T cell responses to AZD1222 COVID-19 vaccine. Comment on this clone: Antigen unknown.

Produced via immunoSEQ multiplex PCR; TCRdb's table is partial and in-frame only. The profile shows 140,000 to 150,000 clones, approximately 90% of them singletons. This CDR3 contains 16 residues. V trimming: 0 bases; J trimming: 7 bases; junction bases outside the gene matches: 3. From germline, CDR1 is SGHNT and CDR2 YYREEE (reference sequence). Study results and caveats: Spike-specific TCR repertoires showed rising breadth and depth after two AZD1222 doses. Nearly half of spike-specific TCRs reportedly go after variant regions that carry no mutations. Clonal diversity may have been underestimated in mostly white British donors. Repertoire samples came only from after the peak T cell response.

Source: peripheral blood, taken on day 0 of MenACWY control vaccination. The chain employs TRBV5-4 and TRBJ2-1; TRBD2 aligns across 14 bases. This TCR was sampled from an adult in good health. The CDR3 DNA reads TGTGCCAGCAGCTTGGGACTAGCGGGAGGGATAAATGAGCAGTTCTTC. Amino acid sequence: CASSLGLAGGINEQFF.